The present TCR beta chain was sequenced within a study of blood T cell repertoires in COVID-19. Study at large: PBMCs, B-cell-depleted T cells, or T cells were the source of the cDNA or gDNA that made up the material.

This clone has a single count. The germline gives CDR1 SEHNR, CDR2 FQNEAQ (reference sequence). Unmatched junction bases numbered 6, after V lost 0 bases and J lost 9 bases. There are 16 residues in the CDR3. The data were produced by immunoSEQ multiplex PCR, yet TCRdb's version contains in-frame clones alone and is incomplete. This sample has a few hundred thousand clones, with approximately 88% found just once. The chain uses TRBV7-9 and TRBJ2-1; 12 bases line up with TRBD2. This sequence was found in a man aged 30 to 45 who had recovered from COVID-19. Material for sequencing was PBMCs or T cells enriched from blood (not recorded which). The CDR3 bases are TGTGCCAGCAGCTTAGCGCTAGCGGGGGGGCAGGTTGAGCAGTTCTTC. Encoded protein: CASSLALAGGQVEQFF.